This T cell receptor (beta chain) was recorded in a study of Ad26.COV2.S vaccination and SARS-CoV-2 variants. Study results and limitations: Participants given vaccine showed non-spike TCR breadth similar to that of placebo recipients. Marked by substantial breadth, spike-specific CD8+ and CD4+ T cell responses were reportedly seen after vaccination.

From germline, CDR1 is SGHRS and CDR2 YFSETQ. Germline trimming cut 0 bases from V and 4 bases from J; bases unmatched to any gene: 8. This CDR3 has 17 amino acids. Generated by immunoSEQ multiplex PCR, the TCRdb table keeps only in-frame clones and is missing some. The sample consists of about 140,000 clones, 86% of them appearing once. Remarks on this clone: What it binds is unknown.

The sequencing here drew on peripheral blood, taken after recovery from COVID-19. This receptor was identified in a human donor who had recovered from COVID-19. The gene calls are TRBV5-1 and TRBJ2-1; 9 nucleotides match TRBD2. In DNA form, the CDR3 reads TGCGCCAGCAGCTTGGTACCTAGCGGGGTGTCTTACAATGAGCAGTTCTTC. Translating it yields CASSLVPSGVSYNEQFF.